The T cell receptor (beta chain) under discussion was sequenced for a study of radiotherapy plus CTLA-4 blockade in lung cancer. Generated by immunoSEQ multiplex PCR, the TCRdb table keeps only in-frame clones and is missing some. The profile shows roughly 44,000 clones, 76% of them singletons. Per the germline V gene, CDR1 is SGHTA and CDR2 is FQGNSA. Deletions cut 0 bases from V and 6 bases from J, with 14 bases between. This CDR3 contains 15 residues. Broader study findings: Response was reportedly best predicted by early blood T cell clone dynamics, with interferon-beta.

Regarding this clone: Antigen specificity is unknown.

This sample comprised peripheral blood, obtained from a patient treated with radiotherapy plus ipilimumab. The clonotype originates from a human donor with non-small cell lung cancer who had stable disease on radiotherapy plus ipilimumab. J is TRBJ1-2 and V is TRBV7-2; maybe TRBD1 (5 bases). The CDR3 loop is CASSLAASGTHGYTF. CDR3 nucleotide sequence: TGTGCCAGCAGCTTAGCAGCCTCAGGGACCCATGGCTACACCTTC.